This TCR beta chain was sequenced during a study of CD8 T cells in ankylosing spondylitis. Study-level points and caveats: Significantly higher representation of disease-linked clones was reported for matched ankylosing spondylitis synovial fluid. The study identified a TCR beta motif of several highly homologous variants that appeared characteristic of ankylosing spondylitis blood.

Germline V gives CDR1 MNHNS, CDR2 SASEGT. Trimming removed 1 base from V and 19 bases from J; junction bases left unmatched: 6. This CDR3 contains 12 residues. Quantitative 5'-RACE with molecular barcodes was used to make the TCR beta libraries. Using its own MiXCR run on the 5' RACE reads, TCRdb lists one record per CDR3 protein. The sample yields some 270,000 distinct CDR3 sequences, roughly 32% seen once. This clonotype was detected only a few times. Antigen unknown. This receptor was taken from a male donor with ankylosing spondylitis or in good health (not recorded which). Sequencing used blood, either unsorted or a sorted T cell fraction (not recorded which). The rearrangement uses TRBV6-1 and TRBJ1-6; 8 bases fit TRBD1. The CDR3: CASSEVRQGRHF. The CDR3, as DNA: TGTGCCAGCAGTGAAGTCCGACAGGGGCGACACTTT.